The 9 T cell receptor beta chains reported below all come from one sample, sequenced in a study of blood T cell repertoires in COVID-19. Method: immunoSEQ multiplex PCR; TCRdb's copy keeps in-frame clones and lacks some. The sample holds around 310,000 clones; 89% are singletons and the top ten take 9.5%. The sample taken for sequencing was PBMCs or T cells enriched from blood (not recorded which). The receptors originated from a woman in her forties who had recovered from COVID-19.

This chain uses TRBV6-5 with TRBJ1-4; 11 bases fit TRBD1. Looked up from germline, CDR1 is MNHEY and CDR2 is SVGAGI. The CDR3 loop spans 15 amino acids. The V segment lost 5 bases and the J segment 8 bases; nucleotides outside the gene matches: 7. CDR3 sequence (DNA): TGTGCCAGCAGTACCCGGGACAGGGGGTGGGAAAAACTGTTTTTT. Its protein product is CASSTRDRGWEKLFF.

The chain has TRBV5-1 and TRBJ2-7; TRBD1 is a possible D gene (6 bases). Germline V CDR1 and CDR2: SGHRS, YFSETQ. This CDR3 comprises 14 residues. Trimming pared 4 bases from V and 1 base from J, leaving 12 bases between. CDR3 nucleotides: TGCGCCAGCAGCGAACCACAGGGTTCCTACGAGCAGTACTTC. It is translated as CASSEPQGSYEQYF.

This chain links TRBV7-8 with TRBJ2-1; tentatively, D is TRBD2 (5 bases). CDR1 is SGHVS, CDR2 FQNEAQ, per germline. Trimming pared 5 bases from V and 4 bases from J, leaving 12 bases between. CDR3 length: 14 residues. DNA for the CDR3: TGTGCCAGCAGCCCTGGGTCGGGATACAATGAGCAGTTCTTC. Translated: CASSPGSGYNEQFF.

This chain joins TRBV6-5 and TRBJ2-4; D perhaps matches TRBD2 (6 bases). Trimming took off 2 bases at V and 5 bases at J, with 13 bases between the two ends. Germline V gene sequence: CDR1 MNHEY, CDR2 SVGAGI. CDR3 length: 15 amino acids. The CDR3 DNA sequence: TGTGCCAGCAGTTACGGCGGGGTGAGGGAAAACATTCAGTACTTC. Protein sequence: CASSYGGVRENIQYF.

The CDR3 nucleotides read TGTGCCAGCAGTAGCGGGGGGTACACAGATACGCAGTATTTT. It is translated as CASSSGGYTDTQYF. This rearrangement joins TRBV9 to TRBJ2-3, with TRBD2 matching over 10 bases. Trimming cost V 5 bases and J 2 bases; bases outside gene matches: 2. Germline V gene sequence: CDR1 SGDLS, CDR2 YYNGEE. This CDR3 contains 14 residues. Filled out from reference TRBV9 and TRBJ2-3, the complete variable domain reads DSGVTQTPKHLITATGQRVTLRCSPRSGDLSVYWYQQSLDQGLQFLIQYYNGEERAKGNILERFSAQQFPDLHSELNLSSLELGDSALYFCASSSGGYTDTQYFGPGTRLTVL.

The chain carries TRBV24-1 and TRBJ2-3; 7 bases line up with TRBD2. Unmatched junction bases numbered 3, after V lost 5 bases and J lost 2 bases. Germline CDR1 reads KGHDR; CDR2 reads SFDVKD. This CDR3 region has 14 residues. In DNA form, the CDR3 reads TGTGCCACCAGTGCGGCGGGGGTCACAGATACGCAGTATTTT. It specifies CATSAAGVTDTQYF.

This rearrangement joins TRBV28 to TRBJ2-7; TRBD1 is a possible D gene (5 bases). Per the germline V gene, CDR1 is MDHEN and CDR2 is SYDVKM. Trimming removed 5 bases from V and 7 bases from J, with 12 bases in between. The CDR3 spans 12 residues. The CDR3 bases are TGTGCCAGCAGTCCCTGGGGCCTGGAGCAGTACTTC. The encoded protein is CASSPWGLEQYF. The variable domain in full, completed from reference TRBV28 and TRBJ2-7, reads DVKVTQSSRYLVKRTGEKVFLECVQDMDHENMFWYRQDPGLGLRLIYFSYDVKMKEKGDIPEGYSVSREKKERFSLILESASTNQTSMYLCASSPWGLEQYFGPGTRLTVT.

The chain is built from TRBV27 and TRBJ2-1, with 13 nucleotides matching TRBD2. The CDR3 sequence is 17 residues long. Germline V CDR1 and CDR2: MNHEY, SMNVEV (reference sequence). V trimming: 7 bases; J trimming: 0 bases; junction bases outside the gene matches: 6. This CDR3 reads CASMRTSGGSSYNEQFF. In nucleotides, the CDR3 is TGTGCCAGCATGCGGACTAGCGGGGGCTCCTCCTACAATGAGCAGTTCTTC.

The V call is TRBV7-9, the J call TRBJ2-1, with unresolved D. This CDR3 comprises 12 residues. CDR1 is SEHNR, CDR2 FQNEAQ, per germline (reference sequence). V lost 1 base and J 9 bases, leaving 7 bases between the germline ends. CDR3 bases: TGTGCCAGCAGCTTAGACAGTATTGAGCAGTTCTTC. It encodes CASSLDSIEQFF.